These 18 T cell receptor beta chains came from one sample sequenced in a study of blood T cell repertoires in COVID-19. Profiling relied on immunoSEQ multiplex PCR, and the TCRdb table lists in-frame clones only, not all of them. The table has about 60,000 clones, approximately 77% seen once; the top ten hold 4% to 5.5%. The sample comprised peripheral blood. All receptors come from a woman aged 65 to 85 with COVID-19, enrolled during active disease.

The table lists this clone with a count of one. The chain employs TRBV6-5 and TRBJ2-3, with 9 bases lining up with TRBD1. The CDR3 runs to 15 residues. Germline CDR1 and CDR2: MNHEY and SVGAGI. Trimming removed 6 bases from V and 2 bases from J; junction bases left unmatched: 6. CDR3 amino acids: CASSAGTGNTDTQYF. The CDR3 DNA reads TGTGCCAGCAGCGCCGGGACAGGGAACACAGATACGCAGTATTTT.

CDR3 loop: CAISPKGRDNEQFF. DNA for the CDR3: TGTGCCATCAGTCCTAAAGGCAGGGACAATGAGCAGTTCTTC. The V gene is TRBV10-3, the J gene TRBJ2-1; tentative D call: TRBD1 (5 bases). The V end was cut by 5 bases, the J end by 5 bases, with 13 bases between. The germline V gene encodes CDR1 ENHRY and CDR2 SYGVKD. This CDR3 contains 14 residues.

Many counts were recorded for this clone. The sample holds other DNA sequences that translate to the same CDR3. The chain links TRBV19 to TRBJ1-5, with D possibly being TRBD1 (5 bases). Deletions cut 8 bases from V and 4 bases from J, with 9 bases between. This CDR3 is 12 amino acids long. Germline V gives CDR1 LNHDA, CDR2 SQIVND (reference sequence). The CDR3 is CASRGGNQPQHF. In nucleotides, the CDR3 is TGTGCCAGTCGTGGGGGGAATCAGCCCCAGCATTTT.

This rearrangement joins TRBV18 to TRBJ2-3, with 13 nucleotides matching TRBD2. The CDR3 has 17 residues. Germline V gene sequence: CDR1 KGHSH, CDR2 LQKENI. With 3 bases clipped from V and 4 bases from J, the junction kept 7 bases outside the gene matches. The CDR3 nucleotides are TGTGCCAGCTCACCGACAGTCGGACTAGCGGGAGCAGATACGCAGTATTTT. Translated, it gives CASSPTVGLAGADTQYF.

The chain links TRBV7-9 to TRBJ1-2, with D perhaps TRBD1 (6 bases). In germline, CDR1 is SEHNR, CDR2 FQNEAQ (reference sequence). V dropped 3 bases and J dropped 6 bases, with 8 bases sitting between them. This CDR3 spans 12 amino acids. This CDR3 reads CASSFSGDGYTF. The CDR3 DNA is TGTGCCAGCAGCTTTTCAGGGGATGGCTACACCTTC.

The chain couples TRBV10-3 to TRBJ2-7; D possibly corresponds to TRBD1 (5 bases). Per germline, CDR1 ENHRY and CDR2 SYGVKD. With 4 bases removed from V and 7 bases from J, the gap between germline ends came to 14 bases. CDR3 length equals 13 residues. CDR3 DNA: TGTGCCATCAGTGGCAGGGAAGGGGAAGAGCAGTACTTC. Its translation: CAISGREGEEQYF.

This chain uses TRBV20-1 with TRBJ2-7; 8 bases agree with TRBD1. CDR1 is DFQATT and CDR2 is SNEGSKA in the germline V gene (reference sequence). Trimming at V came to 3 bases and at J to 5 bases, leaving 9 bases not matched to a gene. The CDR3 sequence is 14 residues long. CDR3 region: CSASSPGGNDEQYF. CDR3 sequence (DNA): TGCAGTGCTAGTTCTCCAGGGGGCAACGACGAGCAGTACTTC.

V is TRBV5-5 and J is TRBJ1-5, with D tentatively TRBD1 (5 bases). Per germline, CDR1 SGHKS and CDR2 YYEKEE (reference sequence). V gave up 3 bases and J gave up 2 bases, with 9 bases separating them. The CDR3 totals 14 residues. The CDR3 DNA reads TGTGCCAGCAGCTGGGGCGGGGGCAATCAGCCCCAGCATTTT. It yields the protein CASSWGGGNQPQHF.

The chain carries TRBV2 and TRBJ1-2, with D uncertain. V was trimmed by 3 bases and J by 4 bases, leaving 6 bases between them. From germline, CDR1 is SNHLY and CDR2 FYNNEI. This CDR3 has 12 residues. The CDR3 is CASSDTSYGYTF. CDR3 DNA: TGTGCCAGCAGTGATACGAGCTATGGCTACACCTTC.

The rearrangement links TRBV6-4 to TRBJ2-1, with D perhaps matching TRBD2 (6 bases). The germline V gene encodes CDR1 MRHNA and CDR2 SNTAGT. The CDR3 runs to 13 residues. The germline V and J ends were trimmed by 4 bases and 8 bases, with 12 bases remaining between them. CDR3 region: CASSATSIDEQFF. In nucleotides, the CDR3 is TGTGCCAGCAGTGCAACTAGCATCGATGAGCAGTTCTTC.

The V and J genes are TRBV28 and TRBJ2-1; 13 bases map to TRBD2. Germline V lookup: CDR1 MDHEN, CDR2 SYDVKM. Unmatched junction bases numbered 6, after V lost 4 bases and J lost 9 bases. This CDR3 comprises 15 residues. CDR3 coding DNA: TGTGCCAGCAGTTCGCCGGGACTAGCGGGAACTGAGCAGTTCTTC. This translates into CASSSPGLAGTEQFF.

This clone was seen a handful of times. The V and J genes are TRBV7-2 and TRBJ1-2, with a weak D call TRBD1 (6 bases). Trimming removed 0 bases from V and 4 bases from J, with 9 bases in between. The CDR3 loop spans 14 amino acids. Germline values: CDR1 SGHTA, CDR2 FQGNSA. CDR3 protein: CASSLAVGGYGYTF. The CDR3 DNA is TGTGCCAGCAGCTTAGCCGTAGGGGGCTATGGCTACACCTTC. Full variable domain (outside the CDR3, taken from reference TRBV7-2 and TRBJ1-2): GAGVSQSPSNKVTEKGKDVELRCDPISGHTALYWYRQSLGQGLEFLIYFQGNSAPDKSGLPSDRFSAERTGGSVSTLTIQRTQQEDSAVYLCASSLAVGGYGYTFGSGTRLTVV.

The chain is built from TRBV9 and TRBJ1-4; D gene unclear. Between the trimmed V and J ends, which lost 0 bases and 2 bases, there was a span of 5 bases. Germline V gene sequence: CDR1 SGDLS, CDR2 YYNGEE. CDR3 size: 14 residues. The CDR3: CASSVGGTNEKLFF. In DNA, the CDR3 is TGTGCCAGCAGCGTAGGCGGGACTAATGAAAAACTGTTTTTT. Based on the CDR3 plus reference TRBV9 and TRBJ1-4, the full variable domain is DSGVTQTPKHLITATGQRVTLRCSPRSGDLSVYWYQQSLDQGLQFLIQYYNGEERAKGNILERFSAQQFPDLHSELNLSSLELGDSALYFCASSVGGTNEKLFFGSGTQLSVL.

The genes are TRBV9 and TRBJ1-1, with a possible D match to TRBD1 (5 bases). The CDR3 extends over 14 amino acids. Trimming removed 4 bases from V and 2 bases from J, with 12 bases in between. Germline V gives CDR1 SGDLS, CDR2 YYNGEE. CDR3 region: CASSPTTVNTEAFF. The CDR3 nucleotides are TGTGCCAGCAGCCCAACGACAGTAAACACTGAAGCTTTCTTT.

This clone occurred many times. Additional DNA sequences in this sample encode the identical CDR3. This chain joins TRBV15 and TRBJ1-2; D call uncertain. Trimming took off 4 bases at V and 2 bases at J, with 5 bases between the two ends. The germline gives CDR1 LNHNV, CDR2 YYDKDF (reference sequence). The CDR3 totals 12 residues. CDR3 loop: CATSTSNYGYTF. The CDR3 region has the DNA TGTGCCACCAGCACCTCGAACTATGGCTACACCTTC.

This chain links TRBV10-3 with TRBJ1-2; 9 nucleotides align to TRBD1. This CDR3 is 15 amino acids long. V lost 10 bases to trimming and J lost 6 bases; unmatched junction nucleotides: 15. Looked up from germline, CDR1 is ENHRY and CDR2 is SYGVKD. The CDR3 DNA follows: TGTGCCACCAGGGACAGGGAGACTCTCGCTGATGGCTACACCTTC. Translated, it gives CATRDRETLADGYTF.

The chain has TRBV7-9 and TRBJ2-1; TRBD1 matches at 7 bases. Germline V lookup: CDR1 SEHNR, CDR2 FQNEAQ (reference sequence). This CDR3 has 15 residues. With 3 bases clipped from V and 4 bases from J, the junction kept 6 bases outside the gene matches. This chain's CDR3 is CASSLWDSKYNEQFF. In DNA, the CDR3 is TGTGCCAGCAGCTTGTGGGACAGCAAGTACAATGAGCAGTTCTTC. Full variable domain (outside the CDR3, taken from reference TRBV7-9 and TRBJ2-1): DTGVSQNPRHKITKRGQNVTFRCDPISEHNRLYWYRQTLGQGPEFLTYFQNEAQLEKSRLLSDRFSAERPKGSFSTLEIQRTEQGDSAMYLCASSLWDSKYNEQFFGPGTRLTVL.

The chain couples TRBV9 to TRBJ1-6, with D perhaps TRBD1 (5 bases). CDR1 is SGDLS and CDR2 is YYNGEE in the germline V gene. The V gene lost 0 bases and the J gene lost 4 bases, with 8 bases spanning the gap. This CDR3 region has 15 residues. As DNA, the CDR3 is TGTGCCAGCAGCGTAGGGGGCAGTTATAATTCACCCCTCCACTTT. Protein: CASSVGGSYNSPLHF.